This T cell receptor beta chain was documented in a study of chronic HIV infection and antiretroviral therapy. This clonotype showed up just a few times. From germline, CDR1 is MDHEN and CDR2 SYDVKM. The CDR3 runs to 14 residues. The ends lost 2 bases at V and 6 bases at J; junction bases unmatched: 5. TCRdb itself ran the 5' RACE reads through MiXCR, one entry per CDR3 protein. The profile shows 40,000 to 50,000 distinct CDR3 sequences, under 20% of them singletons. The gene calls are TRBV28 and TRBJ2-3; 7 nucleotides agree with TRBD1. The sequenced sample was peripheral blood. This TCR came from an adult who had HIV and had not received antiretroviral therapy, or was an uninfected healthy control (not recorded which). As DNA, the CDR3 is TGTGCCAGCAGTTTAGAAGGGGGCGCGGATACGCAGTATTTT. As protein: CASSLEGGADTQYF.